The clone carrying this T cell receptor (beta chain) was counted once. Sequenced by immunoSEQ multiplex PCR; TCRdb stores in-frame clones only, minus some. Of approximately 280,000 clones in the sample, around 89% were seen once. This entry comes from a study of blood T cell repertoires in COVID-19. Study-wide background: Sample material is recorded as cDNA or gDNA derived from T cells, B-cell-depleted T cells, or PBMCs.

The material sequenced was peripheral blood. The receptor comes from a man aged 40-50 years with acute or convalescent COVID-19.

CDR3 coding DNA: TGCGCCAGCAGCTCCGGACAGGGCGGAAACACCATATATTTT. Its translation: CASSSGQGGNTIYF. This chain connects TRBV5-1 to TRBJ1-3; 8 bases agree with TRBD1. Germline trimming cut 3 bases from V and 4 bases from J; bases unmatched to any gene: 3. The CDR3 has 14 residues. CDR1 and CDR2 from the germline V gene are SGHRS and YFSETQ.